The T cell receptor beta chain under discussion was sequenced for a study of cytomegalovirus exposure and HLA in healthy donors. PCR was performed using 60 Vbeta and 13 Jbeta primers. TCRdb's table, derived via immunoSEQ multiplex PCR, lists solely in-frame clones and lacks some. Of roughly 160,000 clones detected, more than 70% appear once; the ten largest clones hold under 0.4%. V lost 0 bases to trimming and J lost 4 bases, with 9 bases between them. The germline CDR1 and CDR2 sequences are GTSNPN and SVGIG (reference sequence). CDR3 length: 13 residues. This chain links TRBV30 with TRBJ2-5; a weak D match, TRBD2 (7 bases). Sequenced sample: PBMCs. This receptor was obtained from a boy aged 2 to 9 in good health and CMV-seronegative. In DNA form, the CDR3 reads TGTGCCTGGAGTGTAGGGGGGGGAGAGACCCAGTACTTC. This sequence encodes CAWSVGGGETQYF.